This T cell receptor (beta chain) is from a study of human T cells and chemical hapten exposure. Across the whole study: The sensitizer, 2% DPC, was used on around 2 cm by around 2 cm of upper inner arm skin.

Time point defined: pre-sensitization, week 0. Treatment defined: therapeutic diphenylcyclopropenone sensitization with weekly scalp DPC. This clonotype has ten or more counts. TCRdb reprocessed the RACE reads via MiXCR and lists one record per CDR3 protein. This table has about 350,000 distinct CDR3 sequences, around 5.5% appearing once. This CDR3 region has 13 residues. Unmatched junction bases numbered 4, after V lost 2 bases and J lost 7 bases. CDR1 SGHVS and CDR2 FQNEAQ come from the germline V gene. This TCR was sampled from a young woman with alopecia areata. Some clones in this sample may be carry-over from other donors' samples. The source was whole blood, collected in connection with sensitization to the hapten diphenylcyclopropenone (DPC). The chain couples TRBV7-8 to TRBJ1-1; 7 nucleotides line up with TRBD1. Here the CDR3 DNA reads TGTGCCAGCAGCTTAAGGGGGCCTGGTGAAGCTTTCTTT. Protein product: CASSLRGPGEAFF.